These T cell receptor beta chains were read from a single sample in a study of Graves' ophthalmopathy and Graves' hyperthyroidism. TCRdb re-analysed the multiplex PCR reads in MiXCR, keeping a single row per CDR3 protein. The data show about 370,000 distinct CDR3 sequences, roughly 17% seen once. Specimen: peripheral blood. These receptors all come from an adult woman with stable Graves' hyperthyroidism. Both conserved end residues are part of each CDR3. D genes are given only for firm matches. The size entry is marked missing in some rows and otherwise reads once, few, many or a size class.

V gene: TRBV25-1; J gene: TRBJ2-2; D gene: .; clone size: .; CDR3 DNA: TGTGCCAGCAGTGAACAGTGGGGGGGGCTAGCAGGCACCGGGGAGCTGTTTTTT; CDR3 protein: CASSEQWGGLAGTGELFF
V gene: TRBV20-1; J gene: TRBJ2-5; D gene: .; clone size: many; CDR3 DNA: TGCAGTGCTAGCATCTCGAGTGGGTCCTGGGAGACCCAGTACTTC; CDR3 protein: CSASISSGSWETQYF
V gene: TRBV28; J gene: TRBJ1-2; D gene: TRBD1; clone size: .; CDR3 DNA: TGTGCCAGCAGCCCCCAGGGACAGGGTAACTATGGCTACACCTTC; CDR3 protein: CASSPQGQGNYGYTF
V gene: TRBV24-1; J gene: TRBJ2-7; D gene: .; clone size: many; CDR3 DNA: TGTGCCACCAGTGGGCTTTTTCCAGGGCGGAGAGGCTGGTACGAGCAGTACTTC; CDR3 protein: CATSGLFPGRRGWYEQYF
V gene: TRBV13; J gene: TRBJ2-7; D gene: .; clone size: many; CDR3 DNA: TGTGCCAGCAGCTTACCCAGGGCCGAGCAGTACTTC; CDR3 protein: CASSLPRAEQYF
V gene: TRBV3-1; J gene: TRBJ2-5; D gene: .; clone size: many; CDR3 DNA: TGTGCCAGCACCCTAAGGGGGATTGAGACCCAGTACTTC; CDR3 protein: CASTLRGIETQYF
V gene: TRBV4-1; J gene: TRBJ1-1; D gene: .; clone size: few; CDR3 DNA: TGCGCCAGCAGCCAAGATAGTAGGCTTATTTCTGAAGCTTTCTTT; CDR3 protein: CASSQDSRLISEAFF
V gene: TRBV20-1; J gene: TRBJ2-7; D gene: .; clone size: many; CDR3 DNA: TGCAGTGCTAGAGAAGGGCCGGGGGAGCAGTACTTC; CDR3 protein: CSAREGPGEQYF
V gene: TRBV6-1; J gene: TRBJ1-1; D gene: TRBD1; clone size: many; CDR3 DNA: TGTGCCAGCAGTGAGGGAGAGACAGGGATCATGAACACTGAAGCTTTCTTT; CDR3 protein: CASSEGETGIMNTEAFF
V gene: TRBV28; J gene: TRBJ2-7; D gene: .; clone size: many; CDR3 DNA: TGTGCCAGCAGTCGGTGGGTGCAGTACTTC; CDR3 protein: CASSRWVQYF
V gene: TRBV4-1; J gene: TRBJ1-1; D gene: TRBD1; clone size: many; CDR3 DNA: TGCGCCAGCAGAGAAACAGGGGTTCGGGAGTCGGGAGCTTTCTTT; CDR3 protein: CASRETGVRESGAFF
V gene: TRBV12-3/TRBV12-4; J gene: TRBJ1-1; D gene: .; clone size: .; CDR3 DNA: TGTGCCAGTCAGCAGGGTTTGGGGAACACTGAAGCTTTCTTT; CDR3 protein: CASQQGLGNTEAFF
V gene: TRBV10-3; J gene: TRBJ2-5; D gene: .; clone size: many; CDR3 DNA: TGTGCCATCAGTGAGAGGGCGACGCGGGAGACCCAGTACTTC; CDR3 protein: CAISERATRETQYF
V gene: TRBV28; J gene: TRBJ2-7; D gene: .; clone size: many; CDR3 DNA: TGTGCCAGCAGTTTTCGCCTTCGGGATACCTACGAGCAGTACTTC; CDR3 protein: CASSFRLRDTYEQYF
V gene: TRBV30; J gene: TRBJ2-6; D gene: .; clone size: .; CDR3 DNA: TGTGCCTGGAGTTTGCACTCTGGGGCCAACGTCCTGACTTTC; CDR3 protein: CAWSLHSGANVLTF
V gene: TRBV20-1; J gene: TRBJ1-1; D gene: TRBD1; clone size: many; CDR3 DNA: TGCAGTACTAGGACAGGATCCCCCATGAACACTGAAGCTTTCTTT; CDR3 protein: CSTRTGSPMNTEAFF
V gene: TRBV30; J gene: TRBJ2-4; D gene: TRBD1; clone size: few; CDR3 DNA: TGTGCCTGGGGACTACAGGGGGCAGGGACCCTAGCCAAAAACATTCAGTACTTC; CDR3 protein: CAWGLQGAGTLAKNIQYF
V gene: TRBV12-3/TRBV12-4; J gene: TRBJ2-5; D gene: .; clone size: many; CDR3 DNA: TGTGCCAGCAGTGGCGGACAGCCCCAAGAGACCCAGTACTTC; CDR3 protein: CASSGGQPQETQYF